This T cell receptor beta chain was sequenced for a study of blood T cell repertoires in COVID-19 (dated by TCRdb to 2018 to 2021). Context from the whole study: The collaborator samples originated in the United States, Italy and Spain and spanned the acute and convalescent phases of COVID-19. The prospective study material was composed of cDNA or gDNA derived from T cells, B-cell-depleted T cells, or PBMCs. The dataset comprised deeply sampled blood TCRbeta repertoires from subjects exposed to, actively infected with, or recovered from COVID-19. A freely available public database, intended as a resource for researchers studying the immune response to SARS-CoV-2, is where the repertoires were released. Samples came from the ongoing ImmuneRACE study (first 160 participants) plus 1,254 subjects from 6 global collaborators. A de-identified subject ID, COVID-19 status, age in years and sex were almost always included in the sample metadata. HLA class I and class II types, where available, came from metadata supplied by the sample provider rather than from assay-based typing.

A word on this clone: Its antigen remains undetermined. No much larger clone exists at a distance of one base, and base qualities are not known.

Participants in the prospective study were aged roughly 18 to 95 years, lived in 20 to 25 United States geographic areas, and enrolled through a virtual design. In the prospective study, participants were assigned to cohorts based on the clinical history participants reported in a screening survey and a study questionnaire. For ImmuneRACE Cohort 3, a participant was defined as recovered based on two consecutive negative NP/OP PCR tests, clearance by a healthcare professional, or resolution of symptoms. In the prospective study, mobile phlebotomists collected whole blood, serum and a nasopharyngeal or oropharyngeal swab from each participant. Additional blood draws and questionnaires over an approximately two-month period could optionally be provided by prospective study participants. Prospective study blood samples were shipped either frozen or at room temperature before DNA extraction. TCRbeta CDR3 regions were amplified from genomic DNA using the immunoSEQ Assay, a bias-controlled multiplex PCR. The study's processing was this. Within the assay, amplification of reference gene primers was used to estimate how many nucleated cells each sample contained. To quantify the absolute abundance of each unique TCRbeta CDR3 rearrangement, sequence reads were collapsed and filtered. For each sample, productive Simpson clonality was calculated as the square root of Simpson's diversity index across productive rearrangements. The table comes from immuneACCESS by way of TCRdb, which keeps in-frame sequences with V and J called. Part of the clones is missing from these tables; in studies checked, under half for an unresolved V gene and the rest for unknown reasons. The D gene and trimming were derived from the DNA, and the V and J assignments and clone size from that table. This sample holds around 380,000 clones; 80% to 90% were observed only once. 1% to 1.5% of the sample is in the top ten clones.

The paper's findings and limits, for the study overall: Clinical and demographic metadata were provided uncurated, with the amount varying by source and participant.

The source of this sequence is a man aged 30 to 39 who had recovered from COVID-19. The sample comprised PBMCs or T cells enriched from blood (not recorded which).

This receptor has the CDR3 CASTPRGYNEQFF. Read as DNA, the sequence is TGTGCCAGTACCCCTCGGGGCTACAATGAGCAGTTCTTC. This chain is built from TRBV6-6 and TRBJ2-1; TRBD2 could be the D gene, as 5 bases match. From a lookup of the germline V gene (reference sequence), CDR1 and CDR2 are MNHNY and SVGAGI. Trimming at the junction amounts to 9 bases on V and 3 bases on J, and the germline ends lie 12 bases apart. The CDR3, from cysteine to phenylalanine, totals 13 residues. The read is trimmed to its CDR3 DNA, 39 bases read in frame from base 1.